The 20 T cell receptor beta chains reported below all come from one sample, sequenced in a study of T cell responses to AZD1222 COVID-19 vaccine. The repertoire was sequenced with immunoSEQ multiplex PCR; TCRdb's copy has only in-frame clones and lacks some. Of 150,000 to 200,000 clones in the sample, 92% are singletons; the top ten hold about 1.1%. The sample in question was peripheral blood, obtained 28 days after the second AZD1222 dose. All receptors come from an adult who received the AZD1222 COVID-19 vaccine.

The chain recombines TRBV5-1 with TRBJ1-4, with D maybe TRBD1 (5 bases). V lost 1 base and J lost 5, with 9 bases in between. The CDR3 totals 14 residues. Germline CDR1 and CDR2: SGHRS and YFSETQ. The CDR3 DNA reads TGCGCCAGCAGCTTGTACAGGTCAAATGAAAAACTGTTTTTT. The encoded protein is CASSLYRSNEKLFF.

The chain has TRBV27 and TRBJ1-5; D is possibly TRBD1 (6 bases). The CDR3 contains 13 residues. Between the trimmed V and J ends, which lost 5 bases and 6 bases, there was a span of 11 bases. The germline gives CDR1 MNHEY, CDR2 SMNVEV (reference sequence). Here the CDR3 DNA reads TGTGCCAGCAGTCTCAGGGGAACTCAGCCCCAGCATTTT. Its translation is CASSLRGTQPQHF.

This chain uses TRBV6-6 with TRBJ1-5; D not resolved. V was pared by 2 bases and J by 3 bases, with 11 bases between. CDR1 and CDR2 from the germline V gene are MNHNY and SVGAGI (reference sequence). The CDR3 has 15 residues. The CDR3 protein is CASSYDGAPNQPQHF. The CDR3 nucleotides are TGTGCCAGCAGTTACGACGGAGCCCCCAATCAGCCCCAGCATTTT.

The chain carries TRBV30 and TRBJ2-3; D not certain. V dropped 1 base and J dropped 0 bases, with 5 bases sitting between them. This CDR3 has 13 amino acids. The germline CDR1 and CDR2 sequences are GTSNPN and SVGIG (reference sequence). CDR3 DNA: TGTGCCTGGAGTGGCATCAGCACAGATACGCAGTATTTT. The encoded protein is CAWSGISTDTQYF.

The V and J genes are TRBV19 and TRBJ1-6; the D gene is possibly TRBD1 (5 bases). Trimming removed 7 bases at V and 7 bases at J, with 11 bases between. The CDR3 contains 13 residues. CDR1 is LNHDA and CDR2 is SQIVND in the germline V gene (reference sequence). The CDR3 here is CASKRAGNSPLHF. In DNA, the CDR3 is TGTGCCAGTAAAAGGGCAGGGAATTCACCCCTCCACTTT.

The genes are TRBV11-3 and TRBJ1-2; D gene unclear. CDR1 is SGHNT and CDR2 is YENEEA in the germline V gene. Trimming took off 1 base at V and 4 bases at J, with 4 bases between the two ends. The length of the CDR3 is 12 residues. The CDR3 sequence: CASSLGGYGYTF. In DNA form, the CDR3 reads TGTGCCAGCAGCTTAGGTGGCTATGGCTACACCTTC.

This clone was picked up one time. The chain carries TRBV12-5 and TRBJ1-2, with D possibly matching TRBD1 (5 bases). V shed 6 bases and J shed 6 bases, with 20 bases lying between them. Germline CDR1 and CDR2: LGHNT and FRNRAP. The CDR3 has 15 residues. CDR3 bases: TGTGCTAGTGGCCGAAGAGGGGCGCCTAATAATGGCTACACCTTC. As protein: CASGRRGAPNNGYTF. Together with reference TRBV12-5 and TRBJ1-2, the CDR3 gives the full variable domain: DARVTQTPRHKVTEMGQEVTMRCQPILGHNTVFWYRQTMMQGLELLAYFRNRAPLDDSGMPKDRFSAEMPDATLATLKIQPSEPRDSAVYFCASGRRGAPNNGYTFGSGTRLTVV.

J is TRBJ1-2 and V is TRBV5-8; D remains unclear. Germline values: CDR1 SGHTS, CDR2 YDEGEE. The CDR3 runs 13 residues. V lost 4 bases, J lost 3 bases, and 10 bases lay in between. The CDR3 sequence is CASSATEYYGYTF. CDR3 bases: TGTGCCAGCAGCGCTACAGAATACTATGGCTACACCTTC.

The gene calls are TRBV19 and TRBJ2-7, with a tentative D call TRBD1 (6 bases). Germline loops: CDR1 LNHDA, CDR2 SQIVND (reference sequence). There are 15 residues in the CDR3. Trimming took off 5 bases at V and 4 bases at J, with 18 bases between the two ends. Written as DNA, the CDR3 is TGTGCCAGTAGTGTCGGGGCGCGGACAGATTACGAGCAGTACTTC. Translating gives CASSVGARTDYEQYF. The complete variable domain, with remaining parts taken from reference TRBV19 and TRBJ2-7, reads DGGITQSPKYLFRKEGQNVTLSCEQNLNHDAMYWYRQDPGQGLRLIYYSQIVNDFQKGDIAEGYSVSREKKESFPLTVTSAQKNPTAFYLCASSVGARTDYEQYFGPGTRLTVT.

V and J are TRBV5-1 and TRBJ2-1, with D possibly called TRBD1 or TRBD2 (6 bases each). Trimming shortened V by 7 bases and J by 8 bases, and 22 bases separated the two germline ends. In germline, CDR1 is SGHRS, CDR2 YFSETQ. This CDR3 is 15 amino acids long. CDR3 loop: CASGRGRQSGDEQFF. CDR3 in DNA: TGCGCCAGCGGGCGGGGCAGGCAATCAGGGGATGAGCAGTTCTTC.

The J gene is TRBJ2-1, the V gene TRBV10-3, with TRBD2 identical over 7 bases. V shed 3 bases, J shed 5 bases, and the junction held 7 bases outside the gene matches. The CDR3 runs 15 residues. The germline V gene encodes CDR1 ENHRY and CDR2 SYGVKD. The CDR3 spells CAISDGLADHNEQFF. The CDR3, as DNA: TGTGCCATCAGTGACGGTCTAGCGGACCACAATGAGCAGTTCTTC.

The chain has TRBV5-1 and TRBJ2-5; D unresolved. Trimming took 1 base from V and 5 from J, leaving 9 bases between them. The CDR3 runs 13 residues. Germline V gene sequence: CDR1 SGHRS, CDR2 YFSETQ. CDR3 residues: CASSLYTRETQYF. In DNA, the CDR3 is TGCGCCAGCAGCTTGTATACGCGGGAGACCCAGTACTTC.

The chain uses TRBV6-5 and TRBJ1-1; D not resolved. Trimming shortened V by 7 bases and J by 0 bases, and 6 bases separated the two germline ends. The CDR3 is 12 residues long. CDR1 and CDR2 (germline): MNHEY, SVGAGI. CDR3 in amino acids: CASIQMNTEAFF. Here the CDR3 DNA reads TGTGCCAGCATCCAGATGAACACTGAAGCTTTCTTT.

This chain uses TRBV5-1 with TRBJ1-2; 10 bases line up with TRBD1. Trimming at V came to 4 bases and at J to 2 bases, leaving 5 bases not matched to a gene. Germline V gives CDR1 SGHRS, CDR2 YFSETQ. This CDR3 is built from 15 residues. As DNA, the CDR3 is TGCGCCAGCAGCAGGGACAGGGGACCCAACTATGGCTACACCTTC. Translating gives CASSRDRGPNYGYTF.

The chain uses TRBV2 and TRBJ2-1; 11 bases are a match to TRBD1. The germline V gene has CDR1 SNHLY and CDR2 FYNNEI. With 7 bases clipped from V and 8 bases from J, the junction kept 10 bases outside the gene matches. CDR3 size: 15 residues. The CDR3 loop reads CASNPRGQGADEQFF. For the CDR3, the DNA is TGTGCCAGCAACCCTAGAGGACAGGGGGCTGATGAGCAGTTCTTC.

The rearrangement joins TRBV5-1 to TRBJ1-6, with TRBD1 matching 7 bases. The germline gives CDR1 SGHRS, CDR2 YFSETQ. The CDR3 runs 17 residues. V gave up 0 bases and J gave up 2 bases; unmatched junction bases: 5. CDR3 coding DNA: TGCGCCAGCAGCTTGGCCTCCGGGACAGCCTATAATTCACCCCTCCACTTT. This encodes CASSLASGTAYNSPLHF.

The V call is TRBV11-3, the J call TRBJ1-1, with D perhaps matching TRBD1 (5 bases). From germline, CDR1 is SGHNT and CDR2 YENEEA. Trimming pared 5 bases from V and 4 bases from J, leaving 11 bases between. This CDR3 has 13 residues. The CDR3 is CASSAGRSTEAFF. In nucleotides, the CDR3 is TGTGCCAGCAGCGCGGGGCGATCCACTGAAGCTTTCTTT. The whole variable domain, remainder taken from reference TRBV11-3 and TRBJ1-1, is EAGVVQSPRYKIIEKKQPVAFWCNPISGHNTLYWYLQNLGQGPELLIRYENEEAVDDSQLPKDRFSAERLKGVDSTLKIQPAELGDSAVYLCASSAGRSTEAFFGQGTRLTVV.

The chain uses TRBV23-1 and TRBJ2-4; 10 nucleotides match TRBD2. TRBV23-1 qualifies as an ORF whose function is uncertain. V trimming: 0 bases; J trimming: 4 bases; junction bases outside the gene matches: 6. The CDR3 is 17 residues long. The CDR3 region is CASSQSLASGGKNIQYF. CDR3 in DNA: TGCGCCAGCAGTCAATCTCTCGCTAGCGGGGGAAAAAACATTCAGTACTTC.

This chain links TRBV19 with TRBJ1-5; D call uncertain. V gave up 6 bases and J gave up 8 bases, with 11 bases separating them. The CDR3 extends over 12 amino acids. CDR1 and CDR2 from the germline V gene are LNHDA and SQIVND (reference sequence). The CDR3 loop reads CASSPPGEPQHF. Here the CDR3 DNA reads TGTGCCAGTAGCCCTCCCGGGGAGCCCCAGCATTTT.

The chain links TRBV7-2 to TRBJ1-3; TRBD1 is a possible D gene (6 bases). Trimming removed 1 base at V and 4 bases at J, with 20 bases between. The germline gives CDR1 SGHTA, CDR2 FQGNSA. The CDR3 consists of 18 residues. CDR3 in DNA: TGTGCCAGCAGCTTAGAAGGGGGTTGGGGGTGGCAGGGAAACACCATATATTTT. Amino acid sequence: CASSLEGGWGWQGNTIYF.